A single sample is the source of the 20 T cell receptor beta chains below, sequenced in a study of shared clonotypes between healthy human individuals. CD8 cells classed as naive were CD45RO-negative and positively selected for CCR7, excluding terminally differentiated effector memory CD45RA+ cells. Libraries were prepared by immunoSEQ multiplex PCR; TCRdb keeps only in-frame clonotypes and omits some of them. Among about 2 million clones listed, about 95% were seen once. What was sequenced was naive CD8+ T cells sorted from blood. The receptor set was obtained from a man aged 18 to 30 in good health.

The chain couples TRBV4-1 to TRBJ2-1; TRBD2 matches at 8 bases. CDR1 and CDR2 from the germline V gene are MGHRA and YSYEKL. V lost 3 bases and J lost 7; bases outside the gene matches: 14. The CDR3 is made up of 17 amino acids. The CDR3 DNA is TGCGCCAGCAGCCAGACCTCGGGACTAGGGGTCAAAAATGAGCAGTTCTTC. Its protein is CASSQTSGLGVKNEQFF.

The V and J genes are TRBV1 and TRBJ1-4. TRBV1 is described as a pseudogene. The CDR3 is 14 amino acids. CDR3 protein: CTRTMGRINEKLFF. The CDR3 DNA reads as TGCACCAGGACTATGGGACGGATTAATGAAAAACTGTTTTTT.

The chain links TRBV4-2 to TRBJ2-1; 10 bases agree with TRBD2. This CDR3 contains 16 residues. The V gene end was trimmed by 4 bases and the J gene end by 3 bases; junction bases not matched to a gene: 6. CDR1 is LGHNA and CDR2 is YNFKEQ in the germline V gene. The DNA for the CDR3 is TGTGCCAGCAGCCGCCTGCTAGCGGGGGACTACAATGAGCAGTTCTTC. Translating gives CASSRLLAGDYNEQFF.

The rearrangement uses TRBV21-1 and TRBJ2-7; the table's D call, TRBD2, was not checked against the DNA. TRBV21-1 is designated a pseudogene. The CDR3 sequence is 11 residues long. The CDR3 spells CATLPGYEQYF. The CDR3 nucleotides read TGTGCCACCCTCCCGGGATACGAGCAGTACTTC.

This chain links TRBV5-4 with TRBJ2-2, with TRBD2 matching 8 bases. The trim removed 7 bases at V and 6 bases at J, leaving 5 bases unmatched. The CDR3 runs 13 residues. CDR1 and CDR2 from the germline V gene are SGHNT and YYREEE (reference sequence). CDR3 in amino acids: CASGVAGSGELFF. The CDR3 DNA reads TGTGCCAGCGGGGTAGCGGGATCCGGGGAGCTGTTTTTT.

Concerning this clone: Additional DNA sequences in this sample encode the identical CDR3. CDR3 sequence (DNA): TGTGCCAGCAGCTTAACAGGGTACAATGAGCAGTTCTTC. Its translation: CASSLTGYNEQFF. The chain employs TRBV7-9 and TRBJ2-1; the D gene is possibly TRBD1 (6 bases). From germline, CDR1 is SEHNR and CDR2 FQNEAQ (reference sequence). The CDR3 has 13 amino acids. Trimming removed 2 bases from V and 4 bases from J, with 6 bases in between.

The CDR3 nucleotides read TGCGCCAGCAGCCCCCCCTCGGGCCTAAAACACTATGGCTACACCTTC. Protein: CASSPPSGLKHYGYTF. The chain has TRBV4-1 and TRBJ1-2; no definite D call. Trimming removed 4 bases at V and 3 bases at J, with 18 bases between. The CDR3 sequence is 16 residues long. The V gene's germline CDR1 is MGHRA and CDR2 YSYEKL.

The CDR3 reads CASSQGDGGGYTF. CDR3 bases: TGCGCCAGCAGCCAAGGAGATGGGGGTGGCTACACCTTC. V usage is TRBV4-3 and J usage is TRBJ1-2; possible D gene TRBD1, 5 bases. This CDR3 has 13 amino acids. Per the germline V gene, CDR1 is LGHNA and CDR2 is YSLEER. Trimming took off 1 base at V and 7 bases at J, with 10 bases between the two ends.

This chain links TRBV7-3 with TRBJ2-3; 7 nucleotides align to TRBD1. The CDR3 totals 15 residues. CDR1 is SGHTA and CDR2 is FQGTGA in the germline V gene. Trimming cost V 5 bases and J 2 bases; bases outside gene matches: 7. The CDR3 DNA reads as TGTGCCAGCAGCCCAGCAGGGGGAGACACAGATACGCAGTATTTT. Translation gives CASSPAGGDTDTQYF.

Only one count was recorded for this clone. The chain links TRBV13 to TRBJ2-1, with D perhaps TRBD2 (6 bases). V gave up 3 bases and J gave up 9 bases, with 9 bases separating them. CDR3 size: 12 residues. In germline, CDR1 is PRHDT, CDR2 FYEKMQ (reference sequence). CDR3 DNA: TGTGCCAGCAGCTTCTGGAGGGCTGAGCAGTTCTTC. It is translated as CASSFWRAEQFF.

The chain recombines TRBV11-2 with TRBJ2-3; D unresolved. The V end was cut by 7 bases, the J end by 2 bases, with 10 bases between. The CDR3 consists of 13 residues. Germline CDR1 and CDR2: SGHAT and FQNNGV. CDR3 sequence (DNA): TGTGCCAGCACCCTGCCAAACACAGATACGCAGTATTTT. The encoded protein is CASTLPNTDTQYF.

The V gene is TRBV9, the J gene TRBJ2-2; the D is unclear. The CDR3 sequence is 13 residues long. The V gene's germline CDR1 is SGDLS and CDR2 YYNGEE. V lost 0 bases to trimming and J lost 7 bases, with 7 bases between them. The DNA of the CDR3 is TGTGCCAGCAGCGTAGAGGATGGCGGGGAGCTGTTTTTT. Protein: CASSVEDGGELFF.

This clone was counted between two and nine times. The V gene is TRBV4-1, the J gene TRBJ2-7, with a weak D call TRBD2 (6 bases). This CDR3 contains 15 residues. Trimming pared 4 bases from V and 2 bases from J, leaving 15 bases between. Germline V CDR1 and CDR2: MGHRA, YSYEKL. CDR3 in DNA: TGCGCCAGCAGCCCCTCAGGAGGGAGCCCCTACGAGCAGTACTTC. Its protein product is CASSPSGGSPYEQYF.

The V gene is TRBV7-9, the J gene TRBJ2-1; TRBD1 matches at 8 bases. The length of the CDR3 is 15 residues. With V trimmed by 5 bases and J by 7 bases, 10 bases remained unmatched. Germline V gene sequence: CDR1 SEHNR, CDR2 FQNEAQ (reference sequence). The CDR3 coding sequence is TGTGCCAGCAGCCCACCGGAGCAGGGGGCTAATGAGCAGTTCTTC. Its protein product is CASSPPEQGANEQFF. Filled out from reference TRBV7-9 and TRBJ2-1, the complete variable domain reads DTGVSQNPRHKITKRGQNVTFRCDPISEHNRLYWYRQTLGQGPEFLTYFQNEAQLEKSRLLSDRFSAERPKGSFSTLEIQRTEQGDSAMYLCASSPPEQGANEQFFGPGTRLTVL.

This clone was detected once. This chain joins TRBV2 and TRBJ2-7; no clear D. The germline CDR1 and CDR2 sequences are SNHLY and FYNNEI. V lost 9 bases and J lost 3, with 6 bases in between. The CDR3 spans 10 residues. The CDR3 nucleotides are TGTGCCAGTGTTATCTACGAGCAGTACTTC. It encodes CASVIYEQYF.

This clone occurred once. The chain carries TRBV6-1 and TRBJ2-7, with D hard to call. CDR1 and CDR2 (germline): MNHNS, SASEGT. V lost 1 base, J lost 2 bases, and 9 bases lay in between. This CDR3 contains 14 residues. The CDR3 region has the DNA TGTGCCAGCAGTGAAGTGGACGGCGCCTACGAGCAGTACTTC. Protein sequence: CASSEVDGAYEQYF.

The chain combines TRBV5-1 with TRBJ2-1, with D possibly being TRBD1 (5 bases). The length of the CDR3 is 15 residues. Trimming took off 5 bases at V and 0 bases at J, with 12 bases between the two ends. Germline CDR1 is SGHRS and CDR2 is YFSETQ. The CDR3 DNA sequence: TGCGCCAGCAGTTTAGGGGTAGACTCCTACAATGAGCAGTTCTTC. Translation gives CASSLGVDSYNEQFF.

The genes are TRBV28 and TRBJ2-1, with TRBD2 matching over 7 bases. Looked up from germline, CDR1 is MDHEN and CDR2 is SYDVKM. J was trimmed by 9 bases and V by 6 bases; bases with no gene match: 5. CDR3 length: 12 amino acids. CDR3 bases: TGTGCCAGCAGAACTAGCGTTGGTGAGCAGTTCTTC. Encoded protein: CASRTSVGEQFF.

The chain employs TRBV29-1 and TRBJ2-3; 16 nucleotides match TRBD2. Germline V gene data show CDR1 as SQVTM and CDR2 as ANQGSEA. The V gene end was trimmed by 1 base and the J gene end by 2 bases; junction bases not matched to a gene: 21. The CDR3 has 23 residues. This CDR3 reads CSVEVPTGLAGGPGNRHTDTQYF. CDR3 in DNA: TGCAGCGTTGAAGTCCCGACGGGACTAGCGGGAGGGCCGGGTAATCGGCACACAGATACGCAGTATTTT.

This clone has just one count. CDR3: CASSLGSVGLRDVETQYF. The CDR3 bases are TGTGCCAGCAGCCTAGGTTCGGTGGGACTCCGGGACGTCGAGACCCAGTACTTC. The chain joins TRBV11-2 to TRBJ2-5; D possibly corresponds to TRBD2 (6 bases). The V end lost 5 bases, the J end lost 5 bases, and 27 bases lay between the germline ends. Germline lookup yields CDR1 SGHAT and CDR2 FQNNGV. CDR3 length: 18 amino acids.